These T cell receptor beta chains were read from a single sample in a study of blood T cell repertoires in COVID-19. Using immunoSEQ multiplex PCR, the repertoire was profiled, and TCRdb retains in-frame clones only, with some absent. Of roughly 240,000 clones in the sample, approximately 90% were seen once. Material for sequencing was PBMCs or T cells enriched from blood (not recorded which). Every receptor here comes from a middle-aged man who had been exposed to COVID-19. Both conserved end residues are part of each CDR3. The order of the fields is J gene, V gene, clone size, D gene, CDR3 DNA, CDR3 protein. A D gene is named only where the DNA matches it firmly. Rows may omit the clone size; those that give it use once, few, many or a size class.

TRBJ2-5,TRBV25-1,NA,NA,TGTGCCAGCAGTGAGGGCGGGAAGTACCAAGAGACCCAGTACTTC,CASSEGGKYQETQYF
TRBJ2-2,TRBV28,NA,NA,TGTGCCAGCAGCCCGGGACAAAACACCGGGGAGCTGTTTTTT,CASSPGQNTGELFF
TRBJ1-2,TRBV21-1,NA,NA,TGTGCCAGCAGCGAAAGCCGGGATTTCTATGGCTACACCTTC,CASSESRDFYGYTF
TRBJ1-2,TRBV6-5,NA,NA,TGTGCCAGCAGTTACTCTCGAGCAAACTACTATGGCTACACCTTC,CASSYSRANYYGYTF
TRBJ1-6,TRBV7-6,once,NA,TGTGCCAGCAGCCTAAATGAAGGGGATTCACCCCTCCACTTT,CASSLNEGDSPLHF
TRBJ2-2,TRBV11-2,NA,NA,TGTGCCAGCAGCTTAGTAGGTGGAGGGCCCGGGGAGCTGTTTTTT,CASSLVGGGPGELFF
TRBJ2-6,TRBV7-6,NA,NA,TGTGCCAGCAGCGGCGGGACGGGAAGCTCTGGGGCCAACGTCCTGACTTTC,CASSGGTGSSGANVLTF
TRBJ1-2,TRBV24-1,once,NA,TGTGCCACCAGTGATTCCCCCAGAGGCTATGGCTACACCTTC,CATSDSPRGYGYTF
TRBJ2-3,TRBV9,NA,TRBD2,TGTGCCAGCAGCTCCCGACTAGCGGAAGACACAGATACGCAGTATTTT,CASSSRLAEDTDTQYF
TRBJ2-5,TRBV5-1,NA,NA,TGCGCCAGCAGCCAAACAGGGACCTTTCAAGAGACCCAGTACTTC,CASSQTGTFQETQYF
TRBJ1-1,TRBV5-1,NA,TRBD1,TGCGCCAGCAGCGATGGGACAGGGGTGGAGGCTGAAGCTTTCTTT,CASSDGTGVEAEAFF
TRBJ1-2,TRBV15,NA,NA,TGTGCCACCAGCAAAGCCCCGACAGATACCTATGGCTACACCTTC,CATSKAPTDTYGYTF
TRBJ1-3,TRBV5-1,NA,NA,TGCGCCAGCAGCTCCGGCCGGGGGACTGGAAACACCATATATTTT,CASSSGRGTGNTIYF
TRBJ1-5,TRBV6-6,NA,NA,TGTGCCAGCAGTTACACAGGATATAGCAATCAGCCCCAGCATTTT,CASSYTGYSNQPQHF
TRBJ1-1,TRBV30,NA,NA,TGTGCCTGGGCCCGGGATTTTCGAGCTTTCTTT,CAWARDFRAFF
TRBJ1-1,TRBV11-2,NA,NA,TGTGCCAGCAGCTTAGGTCCAGGGCTGGGTGAAGCTTTCTTT,CASSLGPGLGEAFF
TRBJ1-1,TRBV18,NA,NA,TGTGCCAGCTCACCCACAGCTGAAGCTTTCTTT,CASSPTAEAFF
TRBJ1-5,TRBV5-5,once,NA,TGTGCCAGCAGCTTGGGGCGGGGAAATAACAATCAGCCCCAGCATTTT,CASSLGRGNNNQPQHF
TRBJ2-2,TRBV4-1,NA,TRBD2,TGCGCCAGCTCCTCCCGGGAGGACACCGGGGAGCTGTTTTTT,CASSSREDTGELFF
TRBJ2-7,TRBV7-2,once,NA,TGTGCCAGCAGCCAAAGTAGGACAGTTTCCTACGAGCAGTACTTC,CASSQSRTVSYEQYF
TRBJ1-5,TRBV7-8,NA,NA,TGTGCCAGCAGCGCGGGGCCGGGGGGCAATCAGCCCCAGCATTTT,CASSAGPGGNQPQHF
TRBJ1-2,TRBV15,NA,TRBD1,TGTGCCACCAGCAGAGGAGGGACAGGGGCCTATGGCTACACCTTC,CATSRGGTGAYGYTF
TRBJ2-1,TRBV24-1,once,TRBD2,TGTGCCACCAGTGAGGGGACTAGCGGGAGGAGCTCCTACAATGAGCAGTTCTTC,CATSEGTSGRSSYNEQFF
TRBJ2-3,TRBV24-1,NA,NA,TGTGCCACTGGGGAGGACACCTCCGGCACAGATACGCAGTATTTT,CATGEDTSGTDTQYF
TRBJ2-1,TRBV27,NA,TRBD2,TGTGCCAGCAGTTTTGGACTAGCGGTCTACAATGAGCAGTTCTTC,CASSFGLAVYNEQFF
TRBJ2-7,TRBV15,NA,NA,TGTGCCACCTCGCCTGAGGTTAGCGGTTCCTACGAGCAGTACTTC,CATSPEVSGSYEQYF
TRBJ2-3,TRBV7-9,NA,NA,TGTGCCAGCAGTTTCAGACTTGGAGGCACAGATACGCAGTATTTT,CASSFRLGGTDTQYF
TRBJ2-1,TRBV7-9,NA,NA,TGTGCCAGCAGCCTGGGGGGTTCGACTAGGAGCCCCCTCTATGAGCAGTTCTTC,CASSLGGSTRSPLYEQFF